This paragraph covers one T cell receptor (beta chain) sequence. The antigen it binds to is not known. Within one base of it there is no much larger clone, and no base qualities were kept. The CDR3 sequence holds 14 residues, the cysteine and phenylalanine included. CDR3 DNA is the only sequence kept; it has 42 bases, read in frame from the first base. Trimming removed 3 bases from V and 3 bases from J; the gene matches leave 4 bases unexplained. For CDR1 and CDR2, the germline V gene lists SGDLS and YYNGEE. These data come from a study of blood T cell repertoires in COVID-19 (dated by TCRdb to about 2020). Some background on the complete study: Samples from collaborators originated in the United States, Italy and Spain and spanned both the acute and convalescent phases of COVID-19. The material from the prospective study consisted of cDNA or gDNA derived from T cells, B-cell-depleted T cells, or PBMCs. The dataset comprised deeply sampled blood TCRbeta repertoires from subjects exposed to, actively infected with, or recovered from COVID-19. The repertoires were released in a freely available public database intended as a resource for research on the immune response to SARS-CoV-2. Samples were obtained from the ongoing ImmuneRACE study (first 160 participants) and from some 1,300 subjects provided by 6 global collaborators. A de-identified subject ID, COVID-19 status, age in years and sex were almost always included in the sample metadata. Where available, HLA class I and class II types were taken from metadata supplied by the sample provider and were not determined by assay-based typing.

Here is what the overall study found, with its caveats: The quantity of clinical and demographic metadata differed by source and by participant and was supplied without curation.

The immunoSEQ Assay, a bias-controlled multiplex PCR, was used to amplify TCRbeta CDR3 regions from genomic DNA. Processing in the source paper ran as follows. Nucleated cell counts per sample were estimated from amplification of reference gene primers within the assay. Sequence reads were collapsed and filtered to measure the absolute abundance of every unique TCRbeta CDR3 rearrangement. For each sample, productive Simpson clonality was calculated as the square root of Simpson's diversity index across productive rearrangements. The table was pulled from immuneACCESS by TCRdb, which kept in-frame rearrangements only. Such tables lose some clones; where checked, under half of the loss comes from unresolved V genes, and the rest has no known cause. Clone size and V and J calls were adopted from that table, with D and trimming inferred from the DNA. A total of about 260,000 clones appear in this sample, about 85% of them only once. Together, the top ten hold roughly 4% of the sample.

Samples from volunteer blood donors who had recovered from COVID-19 were contributed by a second Seattle source. Collaborating institutions collected whole blood in K2EDTA tubes following their own protocols. For TCRbeta analysis, collaborators shipped samples as frozen whole blood, isolated PBMCs, or DNA extracted from either of those sample types. The TCR was taken from a man aged 55-75 years who had recovered from COVID-19. The V and J segments used are TRBV9 and TRBJ2-7, and 9 junctional nucleotides match TRBD1. The sequenced material came from peripheral blood. The CDR3 protein: CASSGTGGIYEQYF. In nucleotides, the sequence is TGTGCCAGCAGCGGCACAGGGGGCATCTACGAGCAGTACTTC.